This TCR beta chain was profiled in a study of T-cell reconstitution after alpha-beta-depleted transplantation in children. As to this clonotype: As yet, its antigen is unknown.

The CDR3 has 15 residues. V lost 5 bases to trimming and J lost 2 bases; unmatched junction nucleotides: 5. Germline V gene lookup returns CDR1 SGHAT and CDR2 FQNNGV. The TCRbeta library was prepared with unique molecular identifiers. TCRdb reprocessed the PCR reads with MiXCR, giving one entry per CDR3 protein. The table has approximately 300,000 distinct CDR3 sequences, almost 8% seen once. Study-level results: In patients about two months after transplant, alpha-beta T cells reportedly arose from several hundred expanded graft clones. From surviving recipient T cells and thymic progenitors came the high day-60 TCRbeta diversity observed in some patients. T-cell numbers and diversity, one year after transplant, stemmed largely from T cells that were newly produced.

The J gene is TRBJ2-1, the V gene TRBV11-2, with 8 nucleotides matching TRBD2. Sequencing used peripheral blood, obtained 360 days after TCRalphabeta/CD19-depleted stem cell transplant. The clonotype comes from a female patient between 2 and 15 years old who had a stem cell transplant for Fanconi anemia, so the T cells may come from the graft donor. Here the CDR3 DNA reads TGTGCCAGCAGCCGAACGACTAGCGCCTACAATGAGCAGTTCTTC. It translates to CASSRTTSAYNEQFF.